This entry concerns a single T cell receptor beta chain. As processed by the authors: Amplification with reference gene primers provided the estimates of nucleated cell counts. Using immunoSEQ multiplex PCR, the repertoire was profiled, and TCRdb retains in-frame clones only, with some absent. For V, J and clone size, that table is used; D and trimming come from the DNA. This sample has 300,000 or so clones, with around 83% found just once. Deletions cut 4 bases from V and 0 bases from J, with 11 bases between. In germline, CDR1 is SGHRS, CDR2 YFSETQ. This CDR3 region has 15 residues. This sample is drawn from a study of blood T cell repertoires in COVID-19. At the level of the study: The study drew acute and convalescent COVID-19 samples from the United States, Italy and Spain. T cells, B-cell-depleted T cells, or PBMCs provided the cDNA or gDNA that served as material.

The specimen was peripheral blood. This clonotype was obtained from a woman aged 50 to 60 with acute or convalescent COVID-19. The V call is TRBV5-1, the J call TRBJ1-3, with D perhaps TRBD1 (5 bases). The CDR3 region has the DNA TGCGCCAGCAGCGCTAGGACATCCTCTGGAAACACCATATATTTT. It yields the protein CASSARTSSGNTIYF.